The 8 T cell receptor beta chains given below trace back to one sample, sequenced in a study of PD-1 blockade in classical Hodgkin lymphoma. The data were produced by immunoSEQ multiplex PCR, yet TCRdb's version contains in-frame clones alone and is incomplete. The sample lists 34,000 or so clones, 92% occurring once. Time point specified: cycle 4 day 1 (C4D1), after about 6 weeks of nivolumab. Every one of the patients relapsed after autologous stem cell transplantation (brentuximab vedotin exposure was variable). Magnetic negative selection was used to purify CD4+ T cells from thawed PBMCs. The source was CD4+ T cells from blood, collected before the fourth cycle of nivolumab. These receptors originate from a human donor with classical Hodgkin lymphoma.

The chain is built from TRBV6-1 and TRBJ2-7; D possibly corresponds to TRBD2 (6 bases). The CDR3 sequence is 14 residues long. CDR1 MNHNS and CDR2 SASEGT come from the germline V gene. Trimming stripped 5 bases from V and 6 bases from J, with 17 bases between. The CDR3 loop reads CASSSRRDWGEQYF. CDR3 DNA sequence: TGTGCCAGCAGTTCCCGCCGGGACTGGGGCGAGCAGTACTTC.

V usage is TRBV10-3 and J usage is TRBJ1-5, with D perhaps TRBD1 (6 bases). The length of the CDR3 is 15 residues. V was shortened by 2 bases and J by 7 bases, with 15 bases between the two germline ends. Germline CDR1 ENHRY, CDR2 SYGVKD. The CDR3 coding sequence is TGTGCCATCAGTGAGGGCAGGGGAGGGATGCAGCCCCAGCATTTT. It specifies CAISEGRGGMQPQHF.

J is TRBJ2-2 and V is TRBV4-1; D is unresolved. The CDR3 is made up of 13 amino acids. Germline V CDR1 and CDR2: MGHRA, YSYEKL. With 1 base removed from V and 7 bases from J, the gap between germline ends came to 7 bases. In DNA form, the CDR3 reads TGCGCCAGCAGCCAAGCTCCTATCGGGGAGCTGTTTTTT. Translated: CASSQAPIGELFF.

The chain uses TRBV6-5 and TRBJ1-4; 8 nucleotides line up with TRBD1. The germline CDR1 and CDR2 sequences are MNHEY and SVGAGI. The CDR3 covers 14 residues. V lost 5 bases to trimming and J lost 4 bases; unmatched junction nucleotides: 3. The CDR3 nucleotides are TGTGCCAGCAGTCCGACAGGGGATAATGAAAAACTGTTTTTT. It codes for CASSPTGDNEKLFF.

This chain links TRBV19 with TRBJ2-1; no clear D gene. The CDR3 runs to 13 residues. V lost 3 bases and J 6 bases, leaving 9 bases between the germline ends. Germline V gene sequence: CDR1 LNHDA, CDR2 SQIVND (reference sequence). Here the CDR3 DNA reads TGTGCCAGTAGTATCAGGTCCGCCAATGAGCAGTTCTTC. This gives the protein CASSIRSANEQFF. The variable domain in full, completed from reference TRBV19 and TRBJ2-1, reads DGGITQSPKYLFRKEGQNVTLSCEQNLNHDAMYWYRQDPGQGLRLIYYSQIVNDFQKGDIAEGYSVSREKKESFPLTVTSAQKNPTAFYLCASSIRSANEQFFGPGTRLTVL.

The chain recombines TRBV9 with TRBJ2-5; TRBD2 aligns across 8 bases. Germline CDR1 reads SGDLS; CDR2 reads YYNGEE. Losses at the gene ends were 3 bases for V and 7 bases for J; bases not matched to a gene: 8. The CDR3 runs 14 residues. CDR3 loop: CASSEGLGLGTQYF. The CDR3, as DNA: TGTGCCAGCAGCGAGGGACTAGGCCTGGGGACCCAGTACTTC.

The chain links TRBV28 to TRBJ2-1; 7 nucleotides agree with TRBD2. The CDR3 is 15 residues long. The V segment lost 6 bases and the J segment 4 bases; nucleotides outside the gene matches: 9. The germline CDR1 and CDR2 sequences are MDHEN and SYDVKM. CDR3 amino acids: CASSLPASGYNEQFF. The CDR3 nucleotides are TGTGCCAGCAGCCTACCGGCTAGCGGATACAATGAGCAGTTCTTC.

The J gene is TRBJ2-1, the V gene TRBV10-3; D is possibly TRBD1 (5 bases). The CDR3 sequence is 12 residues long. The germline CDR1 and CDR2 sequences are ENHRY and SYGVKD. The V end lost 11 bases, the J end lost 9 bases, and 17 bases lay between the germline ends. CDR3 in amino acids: CASGNRSFEQFF. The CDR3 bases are TGTGCCTCTGGGAACAGGTCATTTGAGCAGTTCTTC.